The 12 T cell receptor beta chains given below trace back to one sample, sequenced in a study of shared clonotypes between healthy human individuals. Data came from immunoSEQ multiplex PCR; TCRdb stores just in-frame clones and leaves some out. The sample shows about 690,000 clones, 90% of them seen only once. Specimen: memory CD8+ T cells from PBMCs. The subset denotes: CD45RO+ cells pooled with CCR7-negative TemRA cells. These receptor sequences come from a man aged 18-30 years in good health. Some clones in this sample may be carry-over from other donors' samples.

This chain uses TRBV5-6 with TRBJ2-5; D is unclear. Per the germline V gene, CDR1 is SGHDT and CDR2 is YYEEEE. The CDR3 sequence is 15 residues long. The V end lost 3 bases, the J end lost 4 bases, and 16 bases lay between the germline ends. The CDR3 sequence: CASSSDGPSIETQYF. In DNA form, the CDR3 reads TGTGCCAGCAGCTCGGACGGACCCTCCATAGAGACCCAGTACTTC.

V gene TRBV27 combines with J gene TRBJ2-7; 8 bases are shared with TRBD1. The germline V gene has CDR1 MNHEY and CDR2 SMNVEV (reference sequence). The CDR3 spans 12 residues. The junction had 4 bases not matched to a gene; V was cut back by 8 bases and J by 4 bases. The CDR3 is CASRTGGYEQYF. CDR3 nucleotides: TGTGCCAGCCGAACAGGGGGGTACGAGCAGTACTTC.

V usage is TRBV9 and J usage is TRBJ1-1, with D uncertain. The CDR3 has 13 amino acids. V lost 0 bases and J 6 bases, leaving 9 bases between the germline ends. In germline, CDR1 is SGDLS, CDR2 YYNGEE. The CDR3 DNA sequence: TGTGCCAGCAGCGTAGGTCCGGGTTCTGAAGCTTTCTTT. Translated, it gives CASSVGPGSEAFF.

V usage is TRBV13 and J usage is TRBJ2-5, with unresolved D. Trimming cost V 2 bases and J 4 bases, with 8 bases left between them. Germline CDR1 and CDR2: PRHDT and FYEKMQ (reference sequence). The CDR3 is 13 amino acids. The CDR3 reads CASSLSSGETQYF. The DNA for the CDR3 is TGTGCCAGCAGCTTATCATCCGGAGAGACCCAGTACTTC.

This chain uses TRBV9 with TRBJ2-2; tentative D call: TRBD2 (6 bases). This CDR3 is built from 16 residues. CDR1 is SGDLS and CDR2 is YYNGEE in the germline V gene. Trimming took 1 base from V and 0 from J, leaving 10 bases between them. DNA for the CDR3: TGTGCCAGCAGCGTACTGGGGGAGGCGAACACCGGGGAGCTGTTTTTT. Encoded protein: CASSVLGEANTGELFF.

The CDR3 sequence: CATGDPRGETQYF. The CDR3 bases are TGCGCCACCGGGGACCCCCGAGGGGAGACCCAGTACTTC. The chain has TRBV4-1 and TRBJ2-5; D may be TRBD1 or TRBD2 (5 bases each). Germline loops: CDR1 MGHRA, CDR2 YSYEKL. Trimming removed 10 bases at V and 5 bases at J, with 17 bases between. The length of the CDR3 is 13 residues.

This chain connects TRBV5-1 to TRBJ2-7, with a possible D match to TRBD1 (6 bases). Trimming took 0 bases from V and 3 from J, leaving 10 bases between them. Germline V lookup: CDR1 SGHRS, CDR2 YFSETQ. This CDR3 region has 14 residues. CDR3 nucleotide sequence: TGCGCCAGCAGCTTGGCAGGGGCGGGCTACGAGCAGTACTTC. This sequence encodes CASSLAGAGYEQYF. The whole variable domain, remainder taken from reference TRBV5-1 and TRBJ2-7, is KAGVTQTPRYLIKTRGQQVTLSCSPISGHRSVSWYQQTPGQGLQFLFEYFSETQRNKGNFPGRFSGRQFSNSRSEMNVSTLELGDSALYLCASSLAGAGYEQYFGPGTRLTVT.

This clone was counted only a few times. In nucleotides, the CDR3 is TGTGCCAGCAGCTCTGTTCGAGGTTCCGGGACTGAAGCTTTCTTT. It yields the protein CASSSVRGSGTEAFF. The chain carries TRBV7-6 and TRBJ1-1; no firm D call. The length of the CDR3 is 15 residues. V was shortened by 4 bases and J by 5 bases, with 17 bases between the two germline ends. Germline CDR1 reads SGHVS; CDR2 reads FNYEAQ.

CDR3 region: CASSWDRRTSSYEQYF. CDR3 bases: TGCGCCAGCAGCTGGGACAGGCGAACCAGCTCCTACGAGCAGTACTTC. The chain is built from TRBV5-1 and TRBJ2-7; 8 bases match TRBD1. Unmatched junction bases numbered 8, after V lost 3 bases and J lost 0 bases. Germline CDR1 is SGHRS and CDR2 is YFSETQ. This CDR3 contains 16 residues.

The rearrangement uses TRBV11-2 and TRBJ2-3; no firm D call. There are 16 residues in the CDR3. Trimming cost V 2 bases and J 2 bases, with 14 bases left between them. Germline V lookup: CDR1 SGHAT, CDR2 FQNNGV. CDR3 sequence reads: CASSLHARPDTDTQYF. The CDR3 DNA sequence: TGTGCCAGCAGCTTACACGCCAGACCGGACACAGATACGCAGTATTTT.

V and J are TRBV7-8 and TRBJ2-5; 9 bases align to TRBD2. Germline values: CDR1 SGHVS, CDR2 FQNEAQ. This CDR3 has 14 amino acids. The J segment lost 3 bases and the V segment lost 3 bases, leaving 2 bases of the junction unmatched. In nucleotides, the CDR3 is TGTGCCAGCAGCTTTAGGACTAGCGAAGAGACCCAGTACTTC. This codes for CASSFRTSEETQYF. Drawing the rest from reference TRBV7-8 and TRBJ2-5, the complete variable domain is GAGVSQSPRYKVAKRGQDVALRCDPISGHVSLFWYQQALGQGPEFLTYFQNEAQLDKSGLPSDRFFAERPEGSVSTLKIQRTQQEDSAVYLCASSFRTSEETQYFGPGTRLLVL.

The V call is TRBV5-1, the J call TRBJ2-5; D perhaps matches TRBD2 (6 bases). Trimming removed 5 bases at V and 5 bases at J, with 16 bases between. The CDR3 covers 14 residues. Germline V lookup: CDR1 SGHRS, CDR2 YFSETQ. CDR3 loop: CASRQGLGGETQYF. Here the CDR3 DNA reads TGCGCCAGCAGGCAGGGACTCGGAGGGGAGACCCAGTACTTC.